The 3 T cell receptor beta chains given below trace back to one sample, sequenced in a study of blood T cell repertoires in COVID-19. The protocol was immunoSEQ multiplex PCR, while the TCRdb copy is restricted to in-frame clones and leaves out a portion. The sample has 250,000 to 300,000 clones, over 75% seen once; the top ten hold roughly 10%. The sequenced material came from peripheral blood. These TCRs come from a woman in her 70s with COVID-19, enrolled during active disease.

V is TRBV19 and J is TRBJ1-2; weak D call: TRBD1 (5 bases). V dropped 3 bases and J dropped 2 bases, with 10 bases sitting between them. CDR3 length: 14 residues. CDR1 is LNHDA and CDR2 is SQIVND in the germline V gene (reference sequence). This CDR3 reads CASSMEGRNYGYTF. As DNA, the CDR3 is TGTGCCAGTAGTATGGAGGGGCGGAACTATGGCTACACCTTC.

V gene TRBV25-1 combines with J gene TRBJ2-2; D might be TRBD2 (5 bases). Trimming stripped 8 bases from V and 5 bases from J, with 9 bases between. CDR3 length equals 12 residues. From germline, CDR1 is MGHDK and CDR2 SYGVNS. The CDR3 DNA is TGTGCCAGCGGAACTAGAACCGGGGAGCTGTTTTTT. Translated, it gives CASGTRTGELFF.

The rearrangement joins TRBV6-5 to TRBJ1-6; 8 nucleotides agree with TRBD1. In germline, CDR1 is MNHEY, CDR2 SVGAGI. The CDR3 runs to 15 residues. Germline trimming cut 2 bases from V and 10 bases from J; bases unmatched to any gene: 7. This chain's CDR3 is CASSYQDRGASPLHF. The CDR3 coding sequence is TGTGCCAGCAGTTACCAAGACAGGGGAGCCTCACCCCTCCACTTT.